One and the same sample provided the 27 T cell receptor beta chains below, sequenced in a study of CD8+CD57+ T cells in acquired aplastic anemia. Genomic DNA provided the template from which TCR beta VDJ and CDR3 profiles were obtained. Each CDR3 protein is one row after TCRdb ran MiXCR on the reads. The sample holds about 160,000 distinct CDR3 sequences, approximately 43% seen once. The sequenced sample consisted of sorted CD4+, CD8+, or CD8+CD57+ T cells (not recorded which) from PBMCs. These receptors were collected from a human donor in good health.

This clonotype occurred many times. V is TRBV10-3 and J is TRBJ1-1; 10 nucleotides align to TRBD1. V shed 4 bases and J 5 bases; nucleotides not matched to a gene: 4. In germline, CDR1 is ENHRY, CDR2 SYGVKD. The CDR3 runs 14 residues. Here the CDR3 DNA reads TGTGCCATCAGTGCCCGGACAGGGGGGACTGAAGCTTTCTTT. Residues: CAISARTGGTEAFF.

This clonotype has at least ten counts. The chain couples TRBV19 to TRBJ2-1; 8 bases are shared with TRBD1. The CDR3 is made up of 12 amino acids. Germline-derived CDR1 and CDR2 are LNHDA and SQIVND (reference sequence). J gave up 16 bases and V 4 bases, and 9 bases lay outside the gene matches. In DNA, the CDR3 is TGTGCCAGTAGTACAATGGGACAGGTTCATTTCTTC. This gives the protein CASSTMGQVHFF.

V gene TRBV20-1 combines with J gene TRBJ2-1; 10 nucleotides match TRBD2. The germline CDR1 and CDR2 sequences are DFQATT and SNEGSKA (reference sequence). J gave up 8 bases and V 0 bases, and 7 bases lay outside the gene matches. The CDR3 is 15 amino acids. In nucleotides, the CDR3 is TGCAGTGCTAGAGACCCGGGGACTAGCGTCTATGAGCAGTTCTTC. This encodes CSARDPGTSVYEQFF.

V is TRBV12-3 or TRBV12-4 and J is TRBJ1-1; D not certain. Between the trimmed V and J ends, which lost 3 bases and 1 base, there was a span of 6 bases. This CDR3 is built from 13 residues. CDR3 DNA: TGTGCCAGCAGTTTCCCCCCGAACACTGAAGCTTTCTTT. Residues: CASSFPPNTEAFF.

This clonotype appeared many times. The chain links TRBV7-6 to TRBJ1-1, with D perhaps TRBD1 (5 bases). The CDR3 sequence is 13 residues long. Trimming removed 5 bases from V and 8 bases from J, with 15 bases in between. Germline V CDR1 and CDR2: SGHVS, FNYEAQ. In DNA form, the CDR3 reads TGTGCCAGCAGCGCGCAGCAGGGAGCGGAAGCTTTCTTT. Translated, it gives CASSAQQGAEAFF.

The chain is built from TRBV7-2 and TRBJ2-3; maybe TRBD2 (5 bases). Germline V gene data show CDR1 as SGHTA and CDR2 as FQGNSA. V was pared by 3 bases and J by 3 bases, with 22 bases between. The CDR3 extends over 18 amino acids. CDR3 sequence reads: CASSLSASPNGRTDTQYF. CDR3 nucleotides: TGTGCCAGCAGCTTGAGCGCTAGCCCGAACGGACGGACAGATACGCAGTATTTT.

Written as DNA, the CDR3 is TGTGCCAGCATAAGGACAGGGGTGGAGACCCAGTACTTC. Its protein product is CASIRTGVETQYF. The V and J genes are TRBV5-6 and TRBJ2-5; 9 bases align to TRBD1. The trim removed 6 bases at V and 5 bases at J, leaving 5 bases unmatched. The V gene's germline CDR1 is SGHDT and CDR2 YYEEEE. The CDR3 extends over 13 amino acids.

Comment on this clonotype: A read error may be the cause here, since a much bigger clone is one base away. The chain uses TRBV3-1 and TRBJ2-5; D gene unclear. V lost 3 bases and J 4 bases, leaving 6 bases between the germline ends. The CDR3 sequence is 12 residues long. Germline CDR1 is LGHDT and CDR2 is YNNKEL (reference sequence). CDR3 loop: CASSQRSETQYF. CDR3 nucleotide sequence: TGTGCCAGCAGCCAGCGTTCAGAGACCCAGTACTTC.

V gene TRBV9 combines with J gene TRBJ1-2, with D uncertain. With 0 bases removed from V and 7 bases from J, the gap between germline ends came to 13 bases. Germline V gene sequence: CDR1 SGDLS, CDR2 YYNGEE. This CDR3 has 14 residues. CDR3 protein: CASSVDGGVGGYTF. The CDR3 DNA follows: TGTGCCAGCAGCGTAGATGGCGGTGTAGGTGGCTACACCTTC.

This clonotype was seen a few times. This chain joins TRBV7-9 and TRBJ1-1; maybe TRBD1 (6 bases). The CDR3 sequence is 15 residues long. V lost 5 bases, J lost 1 base, and 14 bases lay in between. Germline CDR1 reads SEHNR; CDR2 reads FQNEAQ (reference sequence). The CDR3 bases are TGTGCCAGCAGCCCACCCACAGGGTCGAACACTGAAGCTTTCTTT. This encodes CASSPPTGSNTEAFF.

V is TRBV10-3 and J is TRBJ2-2; TRBD2 matches at 8 bases. Trimming cost V 11 bases and J 2 bases; bases outside gene matches: 10. Germline CDR1 and CDR2: ENHRY and SYGVKD. The CDR3 has 15 amino acids. The CDR3 loop is CAASRLAGNTGELFF. CDR3 nucleotide sequence: TGTGCCGCGAGTAGGCTAGCGGGTAACACCGGGGAGCTGTTTTTT.

Ten or more counts support this clonotype. The chain uses TRBV10-3 and TRBJ1-3; 8 nucleotides match TRBD1. Losses at the gene ends were 5 bases for V and 0 bases for J; bases not matched to a gene: 6. Looked up from germline, CDR1 is ENHRY and CDR2 is SYGVKD. This CDR3 is built from 16 residues. CDR3 bases: TGTGCCATCAGTCGGGGGACAGGTAACTCTGGAAACACCATATATTTT. Translating gives CAISRGTGNSGNTIYF.

At least ten counts were recorded for this clonotype. V and J are TRBV13 and TRBJ1-2; TRBD1 is a possible D gene (6 bases). The germline V gene encodes CDR1 PRHDT and CDR2 FYEKMQ (reference sequence). CDR3 length: 15 amino acids. V lost 6 bases, J lost 8 bases, and 22 bases lay in between. The CDR3 is CASRSIRRQVGGYTF. Here the CDR3 DNA reads TGTGCCAGCAGGTCTATCCGACGACAGGTCGGGGGCTACACCTTC.

This clonotype was detected many times. The J gene is TRBJ2-2, the V gene TRBV6-1; D uncertain. The CDR3 loop spans 13 amino acids. Germline lookup yields CDR1 MNHNS and CDR2 SASEGT. Between the trimmed V and J ends, which lost 8 bases and 7 bases, there was a span of 14 bases. This CDR3 is CASWARRNGELFF. CDR3 bases: TGTGCCAGCTGGGCCAGACGGAACGGGGAGCTGTTTTTT.

This chain connects TRBV7-8 to TRBJ2-7; D perhaps matches TRBD1 (7 bases). The germline V gene has CDR1 SGHVS and CDR2 FQNEAQ. Trimming stripped 1 base from V and 1 base from J, with 11 bases between. The CDR3 is made up of 15 amino acids. The CDR3 sequence: CASSLDRGGSYEQYF. In nucleotides, the CDR3 is TGTGCCAGCAGCTTAGACAGGGGAGGTTCCTACGAGCAGTACTTC.

The chain joins TRBV10-2 to TRBJ2-7, with 12 nucleotides matching TRBD2. The CDR3 contains 14 residues. Germline V lookup: CDR1 WSHSY, CDR2 SAAADI. V trimming: 8 bases; J trimming: 0 bases; junction bases outside the gene matches: 2. The CDR3 bases are TGCGCCAGCGGACTAGCGGGGACCTCCTACGAGCAGTACTTC. It specifies CASGLAGTSYEQYF.

This clonotype was seen repeatedly, ten times or more. This chain joins TRBV20-1 and TRBJ1-1, with 7 bases identical to TRBD1. The CDR3 totals 16 residues. The V segment lost 1 base and the J segment 5 bases; nucleotides outside the gene matches: 13. Germline CDR1 is DFQATT and CDR2 is SNEGSKA (reference sequence). CDR3: CSARGPLVRGRTEAFF. The CDR3 bases are TGCAGTGCTAGAGGGCCCTTGGTTAGGGGGCGAACTGAAGCTTTCTTT.

Many counts were recorded for this clonotype. Here the CDR3 reads CASSEWGTIHDTIYF. The CDR3 DNA reads as TGCGCCAGCAGTGAGTGGGGGACAATCCATGACACCATATATTTT. V and J are TRBV10-2 and TRBJ1-3; D is possibly TRBD1 (6 bases). Trimming cost V 1 base and J 8 bases, with 15 bases left between them. The germline CDR1 and CDR2 sequences are WSHSY and SAAADI. CDR3 length equals 15 residues.

This clonotype was counted only a few times. The CDR3 spells CASSPTSGVVGWETQYF. In DNA, the CDR3 is TGTGCCAGCAGCCCGACTAGCGGGGTGGTGGGTTGGGAGACCCAGTACTTC. This chain uses TRBV5-4 with TRBJ2-5, with 11 positions matching TRBD2. J lost 5 bases, V lost 4 bases, and 13 bases had no gene match. This CDR3 has 17 residues. Germline V gene lookup returns CDR1 SGHNT and CDR2 YYREEE (reference sequence).

The chain employs TRBV7-3 and TRBJ2-5, with 11 bases identical to TRBD2. The CDR3 is made up of 17 amino acids. CDR1 is SGHTA, CDR2 FQGTGA, per germline. The J segment lost 0 bases and the V segment lost 4 bases, leaving 7 bases of the junction unmatched. CDR3 nucleotides: TGTGCCAGCAGCTCCGGCCTAGCGGGGGGTGACCAAGAGACCCAGTACTTC. Translation: CASSSGLAGGDQETQYF. Filled out from reference TRBV7-3 and TRBJ2-5, the complete variable domain reads GAGVSQTPSNKVTEKGKYVELRCDPISGHTALYWYRQSLGQGPEFLIYFQGTGAADDSGLPNDRFFAVRPEGSVSTLKIQRTERGDSAVYLCASSSGLAGGDQETQYFGPGTRLLVL.

The genes are TRBV6-1 and TRBJ1-1; D gene ambiguous. The CDR3 totals 13 residues. Germline CDR1 is MNHNS and CDR2 is SASEGT. The ends were cut back, 6 bases at V and 1 base at J, with 9 bases in the middle. The CDR3 DNA follows: TGTGCCAGCAGCGAACATAAGAACACTGAAGCTTTCTTT. Encoded protein: CASSEHKNTEAFF.

The gene calls are TRBV10-3 and TRBJ2-1; 10 bases are shared with TRBD2. The CDR3 extends over 15 amino acids. Germline trimming cut 4 bases from V and 6 bases from J; bases unmatched to any gene: 6. CDR1 and CDR2 (germline): ENHRY, SYGVKD. In DNA, the CDR3 is TGTGCCATCAGTGTGGGGACTAGCGAGGGCAATGAGCAGTTCTTC. Protein product: CAISVGTSEGNEQFF.

This clonotype was counted only a few times. CDR3 coding DNA: TGTGCCAGCAGCCTCCCTAGCGGGGCCCTCCAAGAGACCCAGTACTTC. Its protein product is CASSLPSGALQETQYF. The chain uses TRBV3-1 and TRBJ2-5; 9 positions agree with TRBD2. Germline values: CDR1 LGHDT, CDR2 YNNKEL (reference sequence). The CDR3 consists of 16 residues. Trimming cost V 4 bases and J 1 base; bases outside gene matches: 7.

This clonotype was observed a single time. A read error may produce the germline difference seen at one junction end. V and J are TRBV10-1 and TRBJ1-3; D uncertain. This CDR3 has 12 amino acids. Germline CDR1 is WNHNN and CDR2 is SYGVQD (reference sequence). In DNA form, the CDR3 reads TGCGTCAGCAGTGAGGGTTCGAGCCCCAAATATTTT. The encoded protein is CVSSEGSSPKYF.

This clonotype occurred many times. The V call is TRBV5-1, the J call TRBJ2-3, with 13 nucleotides matching TRBD2. The CDR3 extends over 16 amino acids. Trimming at V came to 4 bases and at J to 2 bases, leaving 4 bases not matched to a gene. CDR1 and CDR2 (germline): SGHRS, YFSETQ. The CDR3 nucleotides read TGCGCCAGCAGCATGGGACTAGCGGGAAACACAGATACGCAGTATTTT. Its protein is CASSMGLAGNTDTQYF. Full variable domain (rest looked up from reference TRBV5-1 and TRBJ2-3): KAGVTQTPRYLIKTRGQQVTLSCSPISGHRSVSWYQQTPGQGLQFLFEYFSETQRNKGNFPGRFSGRQFSNSRSEMNVSTLELGDSALYLCASSMGLAGNTDTQYFGPGTRLTVL.

This sequence joins TRBV11-1 and TRBJ2-3; 8 nucleotides agree with TRBD2. CDR3 size: 15 residues. Looked up from germline, CDR1 is SGHAT and CDR2 is FQDESV (reference sequence). Trimming removed 8 bases from V and 4 bases from J; junction bases left unmatched: 11. CDR3 sequence (DNA): TGTGCCAGCTCACCGGGGGGGGCGTTCGCAGATACGCAGTATTTT. Translation gives CASSPGGAFADTQYF.

The table lists this clonotype with many counts. The chain is built from TRBV4-1 and TRBJ2-3; D gene ambiguous. CDR1 is MGHRA, CDR2 YSYEKL, per germline. The ends were cut back, 0 bases at V and 2 bases at J, with 6 bases in the middle. The CDR3 has 14 residues. CDR3 nucleotides: TGCGCCAGCAGCCAAGAGACCTCCACAGATACGCAGTATTTT. Residues: CASSQETSTDTQYF.